This TCR beta chain came from a study of regulatory T cells in long-lasting Graves disease. The time point denotes: persistent/refractory GD, antithyroid drugs over 5 years with positive TRAb. RNA isolated from PBMCs was used to make the TCR library. The germline CDR1 and CDR2 sequences are SGHRS and YFSETQ. Trimming stripped 4 bases from V and 11 bases from J, with 15 bases between. The CDR3 length is 12 residues. Combining iRepertoire HTBI primers with Arm-PCR of CDR3 regions, the authors built TCR beta libraries. In TCRdb, the multiplex PCR reads were re-called with MiXCR into one record per CDR3 protein. This sample has around 430,000 distinct CDR3 sequences; approximately 23% occur once, and the top ten carry under 15%.

V gene TRBV5-1 combines with J gene TRBJ1-1; maybe TRBD1 (5 bases). The clonotype originates from a female donor with Graves disease. The sample was peripheral blood mononuclear cells (PBMCs), taken when the disease was refractory, from a patient treated with antithyroid drugs. CDR3 bases: TGCGCCAGCAGCCACTTTTTTCACAGGGCTTTCTTT. Its translation: CASSHFFHRAFF.